The next 29 T cell receptor beta chains were all read from a single sample in a study of T-cell memory formation after mild COVID-19 (dated by TCRdb to about 2021). Library creation used 5' RACE. The run used an Illumina NovaSeq 6000. The public reads were reanalyzed by TCRdb: fastp trimming at Q25, MiXCR alignment, in-frame beta chains only. Duplicate CDR3 protein sequences are folded into a single record with the most common DNA and genes. This sample lists about 560,000 distinct CDR3 sequences; 15% to 20% were detected once. The top ten constitute just over 8% of the sample. Sequencing input: PBMCs or a T cell subset sorted from them (not recorded which). These receptors were taken from an adult woman who had mild COVID-19 (a few samples of this study predate the infection). The sample titles of this study are shuffled in the database, so cell type and time point are left out; the donor was told from shared clones.

The rearrangement joins TRBV12-3 or TRBV12-4 to TRBJ1-3; TRBD1 is a possible D gene (5 bases). The CDR3 is 13 amino acids. V lost 9 bases to trimming and J lost 0 bases, with 9 bases between them. CDR3 in amino acids: CASDRDSGNTIYF. The CDR3 DNA is TGTGCCAGTGACAGAGACTCTGGAAACACCATATATTTT.

A few counts support this clonotype. This chain joins TRBV7-2 and TRBJ2-5; D possibly corresponds to TRBD2 (6 bases). Per the germline V gene, CDR1 is SGHTA and CDR2 is FQGNSA. Trimming took 4 bases from V and 5 from J, leaving 14 bases between them. This CDR3 contains 14 residues. The CDR3 sequence is CASSYTGTLETQYF. In nucleotides, the CDR3 is TGTGCCAGCAGCTACACGGGGACTTTGGAGACCCAGTACTTC.

The V gene is TRBV7-9, the J gene TRBJ2-3, with 15 bases that match TRBD2. Germline CDR1 reads SEHNR; CDR2 reads FQNEAQ (reference sequence). The CDR3 is 18 residues long. J was trimmed by 1 base and V by 6 bases; bases with no gene match: 8. The DNA of the CDR3 is TGTGCCAGCAGGACTCCGGGACTAGCGGGAGGCGGCACAGATACGCAGTATTTT. This sequence encodes CASRTPGLAGGGTDTQYF.

The chain combines TRBV5-1 with TRBJ2-1; 9 bases align to TRBD2. Germline V gene lookup returns CDR1 SGHRS and CDR2 YFSETQ. The ends lost 0 bases at V and 4 bases at J; junction bases unmatched: 8. There are 17 residues in the CDR3. As DNA, the CDR3 is TGCGCCAGCAGCTTGGGACCCGTGACTAGCGGTTACAATGAGCAGTTCTTC. Translating it yields CASSLGPVTSGYNEQFF.

CDR3 DNA sequence: TGTGCCAGCGGGTCATCAGGCCGCGATCAGCCCCAGCATTTT. Its protein product is CASGSSGRDQPQHF. The J gene is TRBJ1-5, the V gene TRBV6-6, with no clear D. The germline V and J ends were trimmed by 8 bases and 5 bases, with 16 bases remaining between them. Germline values: CDR1 MNHNY, CDR2 SVGAGI (reference sequence). CDR3 size: 14 residues.

The genes are TRBV7-6 and TRBJ2-2, with D possibly being TRBD1 (6 bases). Germline V gives CDR1 SGHVS, CDR2 FNYEAQ. V dropped 5 bases and J dropped 3 bases, with 13 bases sitting between them. The CDR3 spans 15 residues. CDR3 residues: CASSHATGHTGELFF. In DNA, the CDR3 is TGTGCCAGCAGCCATGCAACAGGGCACACCGGGGAGCTGTTTTTT.

This clonotype was counted between two and nine times. The rearrangement links TRBV7-8 to TRBJ2-3; maybe TRBD1 (6 bases). This CDR3 has 15 amino acids. Looked up from germline, CDR1 is SGHVS and CDR2 is FQNEAQ. V dropped 3 bases and J dropped 2 bases, with 12 bases sitting between them. In DNA form, the CDR3 reads TGTGCCAGCAGCTTGCGGACAGAAGACACAGATACGCAGTATTTT. It specifies CASSLRTEDTDTQYF.

This clonotype has just a few counts. The V gene is TRBV5-1, the J gene TRBJ2-7, with D perhaps being TRBD1 or TRBD2 (5 bases each). Germline CDR1 and CDR2: SGHRS and YFSETQ. The germline V and J ends were trimmed by 4 bases and 5 bases, with 13 bases remaining between them. This CDR3 contains 13 residues. CDR3 bases: TGCGCCAGCAGCGTTCGGGACCCCCACGAGCAGTACTTC. Protein sequence: CASSVRDPHEQYF.

This clonotype showed up just a few times. V is TRBV7-6 and J is TRBJ1-5, with D hard to call. Germline lookup yields CDR1 SGHVS and CDR2 FNYEAQ. This CDR3 contains 15 residues. Trimming pared 5 bases from V and 0 bases from J, leaving 11 bases between. The CDR3 spells CASSPQAHSNQPQHF. For the CDR3, the DNA is TGTGCCAGCAGCCCCCAGGCCCATAGCAATCAGCCCCAGCATTTT.

This clonotype has more than one count but fewer than ten. The rearrangement joins TRBV7-8 to TRBJ2-3; D gene unclear. Per the germline V gene, CDR1 is SGHVS and CDR2 is FQNEAQ. Trimming pared 2 bases from V and 6 bases from J, leaving 6 bases between. This CDR3 contains 12 residues. In DNA, the CDR3 is TGTGCCAGCAGCTTAAACCACGATACGCAGTATTTT. It is translated as CASSLNHDTQYF.

The chain employs TRBV7-8 and TRBJ2-5, with TRBD2 matching over 8 bases. The CDR3 is 16 residues long. Per germline, CDR1 SGHVS and CDR2 FQNEAQ. Germline trimming cut 0 bases from V and 0 bases from J; bases unmatched to any gene: 3. In DNA form, the CDR3 reads TGTGCCAGCAGCTTAGCAGGAGCGGGAGACCAAGAGACCCAGTACTTC. Its translation: CASSLAGAGDQETQYF.

The chain recombines TRBV20-1 with TRBJ2-7, with 7 bases fitting TRBD1. V gave up 0 bases and J gave up 4 bases; unmatched junction bases: 3. Per germline, CDR1 DFQATT and CDR2 SNEGSKA (reference sequence). The CDR3 consists of 13 residues. CDR3 protein: CSARETGLYEQYF. DNA for the CDR3: TGCAGTGCTAGAGAGACAGGGCTTTACGAGCAGTACTTC.

The chain has TRBV2 and TRBJ1-6; 8 bases fit TRBD1. From germline, CDR1 is SNHLY and CDR2 FYNNEI. This CDR3 is 15 amino acids long. Germline trimming cut 4 bases from V and 8 bases from J; bases unmatched to any gene: 7. CDR3 amino acids: CASSVWTGQDSPLHF. CDR3 bases: TGTGCCAGCAGTGTATGGACAGGGCAAGATTCACCCCTCCACTTT.

This clonotype was detected only a few times. This sequence joins TRBV6-5 and TRBJ2-7; TRBD1 matches at 7 bases. The junction had 6 bases not matched to a gene; V was cut back by 2 bases and J by 2 bases. CDR1 is MNHEY and CDR2 is SVGAGI in the germline V gene. This CDR3 is 15 amino acids long. The CDR3 reads CASSYHGTATYEQYF. In DNA, the CDR3 is TGTGCCAGCAGTTACCACGGGACAGCGACCTACGAGCAGTACTTC.

The V and J genes are TRBV7-9 and TRBJ1-1; D not resolved. This CDR3 contains 11 residues. The V and J ends lost 3 bases and 6 bases respectively, with 5 bases between them. The germline V gene encodes CDR1 SEHNR and CDR2 FQNEAQ (reference sequence). The CDR3 nucleotides read TGTGCCAGCAGCTTTAAGTCTGAAGCTTTCTTT. Protein sequence: CASSFKSEAFF.

This clonotype showed up many times. The rearrangement uses TRBV12-3 or TRBV12-4 and TRBJ2-2; D is tentatively TRBD1 or TRBD2 (5 bases each). CDR3 length: 15 residues. Trimming shortened V by 4 bases and J by 4 bases, and 13 bases separated the two germline ends. CDR3 nucleotide sequence: TGTGCCAGCAGTTCATCCGGGACGGGCACCGGGGAGCTGTTTTTT. Protein: CASSSSGTGTGELFF.

The chain carries TRBV29-1 and TRBJ1-1; D ambiguous. The CDR3 is 11 residues long. Germline values: CDR1 SQVTM, CDR2 ANQGSEA. The ends were cut back, 8 bases at V and 10 bases at J, with 17 bases in the middle. The CDR3 nucleotides are TGCAGCCCTTCCCTTATTGGTGGAGCTTTCTTT. Its translation: CSPSLIGGAFF.

The chain is built from TRBV7-2 and TRBJ1-6; 9 nucleotides match TRBD1. V lost 5 bases and J lost 9; bases outside the gene matches: 5. This CDR3 spans 14 amino acids. Germline CDR1 reads SGHTA; CDR2 reads FQGNSA. CDR3 coding DNA: TGTGCCAGCAGCCTGACAGGGGGAGGTTCACCCCTCCACTTT. Its protein product is CASSLTGGGSPLHF.

This chain joins TRBV29-1 and TRBJ2-5; D might be TRBD1 or TRBD2, each matching 6 bases. Germline assignment: CDR1 SQVTM and CDR2 ANQGSEA. This CDR3 spans 14 amino acids. V was clipped by 3 bases and J by 5 bases, with 16 bases between them. CDR3 sequence reads: CSVDYREARETQYF. The CDR3 nucleotides are TGCAGCGTTGACTACAGGGAGGCGCGGGAGACCCAGTACTTC.

This clonotype was seen ten or more times. The gene calls are TRBV7-9 and TRBJ1-1, with unresolved D. The germline V gene has CDR1 SEHNR and CDR2 FQNEAQ (reference sequence). V gave up 1 base and J gave up 2 bases, with 8 bases separating them. The CDR3 is 14 residues long. The CDR3 nucleotides are TGTGCCAGCAGCTTAGTTCCCGGAAACACTGAAGCTTTCTTT. Translation: CASSLVPGNTEAFF.

The rearrangement uses TRBV2 and TRBJ2-1; 7 nucleotides agree with TRBD1. J was trimmed by 10 bases and V by 7 bases; bases with no gene match: 4. The CDR3 is 11 residues long. The germline CDR1 and CDR2 sequences are SNHLY and FYNNEI. The CDR3 loop is CASINRGEQFF. The CDR3 DNA reads as TGTGCCAGCATTAACAGGGGAGAGCAGTTCTTC.

The rearrangement uses TRBV27 and TRBJ2-2; D possibly corresponds to TRBD1 (5 bases). Trimming stripped 6 bases from V and 3 bases from J, with 17 bases between. This CDR3 is built from 16 residues. The V gene's germline CDR1 is MNHEY and CDR2 SMNVEV (reference sequence). The CDR3 spells CASRVTGHSYTGELFF. The CDR3, as DNA: TGTGCCAGCAGAGTTACCGGACATTCTTACACCGGGGAGCTGTTTTTT.

The rearrangement uses TRBV2 and TRBJ1-1; no firm D call. Germline values: CDR1 SNHLY, CDR2 FYNNEI. V gave up 6 bases and J gave up 0 bases, with 8 bases separating them. The CDR3 loop spans 13 amino acids. The CDR3 sequence is CASRAGVNTEAFF. As DNA, the CDR3 is TGTGCCAGCAGAGCGGGAGTGAACACTGAAGCTTTCTTT.

This clonotype was recorded a few times. The rearrangement links TRBV5-8 to TRBJ1-1; TRBD1 is a possible D gene (5 bases). V was pared by 1 base and J by 1 base, with 8 bases between. Germline assignment: CDR1 SGHTS and CDR2 YDEGEE. The CDR3 loop spans 14 amino acids. The CDR3 DNA is TGTGCCAGCAGCTTGAGGACACAGAACACTGAAGCTTTCTTT. The encoded protein is CASSLRTQNTEAFF.

The chain recombines TRBV18 with TRBJ2-3; D is possibly TRBD2 (6 bases). This CDR3 spans 16 amino acids. V lost 1 base to trimming and J lost 2 bases, with 13 bases between them. Per germline, CDR1 KGHSH and CDR2 LQKENI. CDR3 nucleotides: TGTGCCAGCTCACCACTCGCGCGGGGCCTCACAGATACGCAGTATTTT. This codes for CASSPLARGLTDTQYF.

This clonotype was observed a handful of times. The genes are TRBV6-5 and TRBJ2-2; D is tentatively TRBD1 or TRBD2 (5 bases each). V lost 0 bases and J 6 bases, leaving 14 bases between the germline ends. Germline V gives CDR1 MNHEY, CDR2 SVGAGI. The CDR3 loop spans 16 amino acids. The CDR3 sequence: CASSYSPGRGAGELFF. The CDR3 DNA follows: TGTGCCAGCAGTTACTCCCCGGGACGAGGTGCCGGGGAGCTGTTTTTT.

This rearrangement joins TRBV30 to TRBJ2-7; D possibly corresponds to TRBD2 (6 bases). This CDR3 has 14 amino acids. Looked up from germline, CDR1 is GTSNPN and CDR2 is SVGIG (reference sequence). V lost 0 bases and J lost 3, with 12 bases in between. DNA of the CDR3: TGTGCCTGGAGTGTAAAAGCGGGTGGCTACGAGCAGTACTTC. As protein: CAWSVKAGGYEQYF.

V usage is TRBV29-1 and J usage is TRBJ1-3; 7 nucleotides agree with TRBD1. CDR1 and CDR2 from the germline V gene are SQVTM and ANQGSEA. V lost 6 bases and J lost 3; bases outside the gene matches: 5. The CDR3 length is 13 residues. In DNA, the CDR3 is TGCAGCGTCTCCGGGACAGTTGGAAACACCATATATTTT. It yields the protein CSVSGTVGNTIYF.

The chain joins TRBV24-1 to TRBJ1-2; 9 positions match TRBD1. The CDR3 length is 15 residues. CDR1 KGHDR and CDR2 SFDVKD come from the germline V gene. V lost 4 bases, J lost 8 bases, and 10 bases stayed unmatched. The CDR3 protein is CATSEGGQGEGGYTF. CDR3 nucleotide sequence: TGTGCCACCAGTGAAGGGGGACAGGGTGAAGGAGGCTACACCTTC.